This T cell receptor beta chain was documented in a study of shared clonotypes between healthy human individuals. Study conclusions and caveats: Generation probabilities were higher for clonotypes shared across all four sorted-subset donors than for unshared ones.

Germline V CDR1 and CDR2: LNHDA, SQIVND (reference sequence). With 7 bases removed from V and 0 bases from J, the gap between germline ends came to 13 bases. CDR3 length: 15 amino acids. With regard to this clone: Its antigen is currently unknown.

The protocol was immunoSEQ multiplex PCR, while the TCRdb copy is restricted to in-frame clones and leaves out a portion. The sample carries approximately 2.5 million clones, 80% to 95% recorded once. This chain links TRBV19 with TRBJ1-5; no firm D call. The sequence came from a young man in good health. Some clones in this sample may be carry-over from other donors' samples. Sequenced input: naive CD4+ T cells from PBMCs. Described subset: CD45RA+ positively selected. The CDR3 DNA reads as TGTGCCAGTACCCCTCCCCAGTATAGCAATCAGCCCCAGCATTTT. Its protein product is CASTPPQYSNQPQHF.